This T cell receptor beta chain appears in the sequencing data of a study of STAT5B mutations in CD4+ large granular lymphocyte leukemia. The study's findings and limits: TRBV06-family usage was enriched in top patient clones (8/27) versus controls (2/35).

Using immunoSEQ multiplex PCR, the repertoire was profiled, and TCRdb retains in-frame clones only, with some absent. The sample includes fewer than 45,000 clones, more than 70% of them seen just once. Germline CDR1 SNHLY, CDR2 FYNNEI. The ends were cut back, 4 bases at V and 3 bases at J, with 7 bases in the middle. This CDR3 has 12 amino acids. To note about this clone: Its matching antigen is unknown.

Healthy controls were blood donor buffy coats. V gene TRBV2 combines with J gene TRBJ2-7, with a tentative D call TRBD2 (6 bases). Sequencing was carried out using CD4+ T cells from blood buffy coats. The origin of this receptor is a human donor in good health. CDR3 coding DNA: TGTGCCAGCAGTGGGGACTTCTACGAGCAGTACTTC. Protein product: CASSGDFYEQYF. The full variable domain, its missing parts supplied by reference TRBV2 and TRBJ2-7, is EPEVTQTPSHQVTQMGQEVILRCVPISNHLYFYWYRQILGQKVEFLVSFYNNEISEKSEIFDDQFSVERPDGSNFTLKIRSTKLEDSAMYFCASSGDFYEQYFGPGTRLTVT.